Sequencing of this T cell receptor (beta chain) was carried out in a study of OX40 agonist ivuxolimab in advanced cancers. General observations from the study: Some patients who did not respond also had low normalized T-cell clonal expansion.

Of note for this clone: The antigen is not known.

Here immunoSEQ multiplex PCR was the method, and the copy in TCRdb shows in-frame clones only, minus some. This table has 75,000 to 80,000 clones, around 94% appearing once. Per germline, CDR1 SEHNR and CDR2 FQNEAQ (reference sequence). This CDR3 is built from 16 residues. The trim removed 5 bases at V and 4 bases at J, leaving 7 bases unmatched. The rearrangement joins TRBV7-9 to TRBJ1-5, with TRBD1 matching over 11 bases. This TCR came from an adult with an advanced solid tumor such as melanoma, head and neck, liver or kidney cancer. The starting material was CD4+ or CD8+ T cells sorted from blood, obtained in a trial of the OX40 agonist ivuxolimab. CDR3: CASSPLGQGANQPQHF. CDR3 nucleotides: TGTGCCAGCAGCCCGCTCGGACAGGGGGCTAATCAGCCCCAGCATTTT.